Listed below are T cell receptor beta chains from one sample, sequenced in a study of blood T cells in healthy people across ages. Using its own MiXCR run on the 5' RACE reads, TCRdb lists one record per CDR3 protein. The sample contains fewer than 2 million distinct CDR3 sequences, roughly two fifths of which appear only once. The sample consisted of blood. The receptor set was obtained from a human donor in good health. The CDR3 runs from the conserved cysteine through the conserved F or W. Fields, in order: CDR3 protein, CDR3 DNA, V gene, clone size, D gene, J gene. D genes are given only for firm matches. Part of the rows lack a size; the others show once, few, many or a class for expanded clones.

CDR3aa: CAGSPLGKGNYGYTF; CDR3nt: TGCGCCGGCAGCCCACTTGGAAAGGGAAACTATGGCTACACCTTC; v_gene: TRBV5-1; abundance: -; d_gene: -; j_gene: TRBJ1-2
CDR3aa: CASNHTRDIQYF; CDR3nt: TGTGCCAGCAACCATACCCGTGACATTCAGTACTTC; v_gene: TRBV2; abundance: -; d_gene: -; j_gene: TRBJ2-4
CDR3aa: CASSSYSSVELFF; CDR3nt: TGTGCCAGCAGCTCCTACTCCTCAGTGGAACTGTTTTTT; v_gene: TRBV7-2; abundance: -; d_gene: -; j_gene: TRBJ1-4
CDR3aa: CASSSTPEIQYF; CDR3nt: TGTGCCAGCAGCTCAACTCCAGAGATTCAGTACTTC; v_gene: TRBV5-4; abundance: many; d_gene: -; j_gene: TRBJ2-4
CDR3aa: CASSTRQGVFPYF; CDR3nt: TGTGCCAGCAGCACGCGACAGGGGGTATTCCCGTACTTC; v_gene: TRBV7-8; abundance: few; d_gene: TRBD1; j_gene: TRBJ2-5
CDR3aa: CAISPAIDRGEAFF; CDR3nt: TGTGCCATCAGTCCCGCGATTGACAGGGGTGAAGCTTTCTTT; v_gene: TRBV10-3; abundance: -; d_gene: TRBD1; j_gene: TRBJ1-1
CDR3aa: CASGREGSRNQPQHF; CDR3nt: TGTGCCAGCGGTCGGGAAGGGTCAAGGAATCAGCCCCAGCATTTT; v_gene: TRBV9; abundance: -; d_gene: -; j_gene: TRBJ1-5
CDR3aa: CASSQDRGSPYEQYF; CDR3nt: TGTGCCAGCAGCCAAGATCGAGGCAGTCCCTACGAGCAGTACTTC; v_gene: TRBV4-3; abundance: few; d_gene: -; j_gene: TRBJ2-7
CDR3aa: CASSLNRVIWYTQYF; CDR3nt: TGTGCCAGCAGCTTAAACAGGGTGATCTGGTATACGCAGTATTTT; v_gene: TRBV6-5; abundance: -; d_gene: -; j_gene: TRBJ2-3
CDR3aa: CSAGSTGLSSGANVLTF; CDR3nt: TGCAGTGCGGGATCTACAGGGCTGAGCTCTGGGGCCAACGTCCTGACTTTC; v_gene: TRBV20-1; abundance: -; d_gene: -; j_gene: TRBJ2-6
CDR3aa: CASSTFSLYGYTF; CDR3nt: TGTGCCAGTAGTACGTTCAGCCTCTATGGCTACACCTTC; v_gene: TRBV19; abundance: -; d_gene: -; j_gene: TRBJ1-2
CDR3aa: CASSHTWGIGFF; CDR3nt: TGTGCCAGCAGTCACACTTGGGGGATTGGGTTCTTC; v_gene: TRBV12-3/TRBV12-4; abundance: few; d_gene: -; j_gene: TRBJ2-1
CDR3aa: CASSFGPNIQYF; CDR3nt: TGTGCCAGCAGTTTTGGCCCGAACATTCAGTACTTC; v_gene: TRBV12-3/TRBV12-4; abundance: -; d_gene: -; j_gene: TRBJ2-4
CDR3aa: CASSLVGQSSKSQYF; CDR3nt: TGTGCCAGCAGCTTAGTGGGACAATCATCCAAGTCCCAGTACTTC; v_gene: TRBV7-9; abundance: -; d_gene: -; j_gene: TRBJ2-5
CDR3aa: CASSGQPSYGYTF; CDR3nt: TGTGCCAGCTCGGGTCAACCCTCCTATGGCTACACCTTC; v_gene: TRBV13; abundance: -; d_gene: -; j_gene: TRBJ1-2
CDR3aa: CASSLSRQGSNEQVF; CDR3nt: TGTGCCAGCAGCTTATCCCGACAGGGGAGCAATGAGCAGGTCTTC; v_gene: TRBV7-6; abundance: -; d_gene: TRBD1; j_gene: TRBJ2-1
CDR3aa: CASAPVRQALYGEQYF; CDR3nt: TGCGCCAGCGCCCCCGTGAGACAGGCCCTTTATGGTGAGCAGTACTTC; v_gene: TRBV5-5; abundance: -; d_gene: -; j_gene: TRBJ2-5
CDR3aa: CSAEGTAYEAFF; CDR3nt: TGCAGTGCTGAGGGGACAGCGTATGAAGCTTTCTTT; v_gene: TRBV20-1; abundance: -; d_gene: TRBD1; j_gene: TRBJ1-1
CDR3aa: CASSYTQGGKNIQYF; CDR3nt: TGTGCCAGCAGTTACACGCAGGGTGGCAAAAACATTCAGTACTTC; v_gene: TRBV7-9; abundance: -; d_gene: -; j_gene: TRBJ2-4
CDR3aa: CASSLRDGVFYEQYF; CDR3nt: TGTGCCAGCAGCCTTAGGGACGGGGTTTTCTACGAGCAGTACTTC; v_gene: TRBV7-2; abundance: -; d_gene: -; j_gene: TRBJ2-7
CDR3aa: CASIGLAEVYEQYF; CDR3nt: TGTGCCAGCATCGGACTAGCGGAGGTTTACGAGCAGTACTTC; v_gene: TRBV6-2/TRBV6-3; abundance: -; d_gene: TRBD2; j_gene: TRBJ2-7
CDR3aa: CATTLPLAGADTQYF; CDR3nt: TGTGCCACGACTCTGCCCTTAGCTGGCGCAGATACGCAGTATTTT; v_gene: TRBV6-2/TRBV6-3; abundance: -; d_gene: -; j_gene: TRBJ2-3
CDR3aa: CSARGEPNSYGYTF; CDR3nt: TGCAGTGCTAGAGGGGAGCCCAACAGCTATGGCTACACCTTC; v_gene: TRBV20-1; abundance: -; d_gene: -; j_gene: TRBJ1-2
CDR3aa: CASSLRGEGLAGSDSYNEQFF; CDR3nt: TGTGCCAGCAGCTTAAGGGGGGAGGGGCTAGCGGGGTCCGACTCCTACAATGAGCAGTTCTTC; v_gene: TRBV7-3; abundance: -; d_gene: TRBD2; j_gene: TRBJ2-1
CDR3aa: CASSQDLRTQETQYF; CDR3nt: TGCGCCAGCAGCCAAGATCTGCGGACCCAAGAGACCCAGTACTTC; v_gene: TRBV4-1; abundance: -; d_gene: -; j_gene: TRBJ2-5
CDR3aa: CASSLVWDRKDNEQFF; CDR3nt: TGTGCCAGCAGCTTGGTTTGGGACAGGAAAGACAATGAGCAGTTCTTC; v_gene: TRBV5-5; abundance: few; d_gene: TRBD1; j_gene: TRBJ2-1
CDR3aa: CASGDRAGANVLTF; CDR3nt: TGTGCCAGCGGGGACAGGGCCGGGGCCAACGTCCTGACTTTC; v_gene: TRBV6-2/TRBV6-3; abundance: -; d_gene: TRBD1; j_gene: TRBJ2-6
CDR3aa: CASSLGSRDRGADLEQFF; CDR3nt: TGTGCCAGCAGCTTAGGGTCCCGGGACAGGGGCGCCGATTTGGAGCAGTTCTTC; v_gene: TRBV7-9; abundance: few; d_gene: TRBD1; j_gene: TRBJ2-1
CDR3aa: CASSPRWLAGYTF; CDR3nt: TGTGCCAGCAGCCCCAGGTGGTTGGCTGGCTACACCTTC; v_gene: TRBV7-9; abundance: few; d_gene: -; j_gene: TRBJ1-2
CDR3aa: CASSLVGGGTEAFF; CDR3nt: TGCGCCAGCAGCTTGGTGGGGGGAGGCACTGAAGCTTTCTTT; v_gene: TRBV5-1; abundance: many; d_gene: -; j_gene: TRBJ1-1
CDR3aa: CASSGTLGYERYF; CDR3nt: TGTGCCAGTAGTGGTACTTTGGGTTACGAGCGGTACTTC; v_gene: TRBV12-3/TRBV12-4; abundance: -; d_gene: -; j_gene: TRBJ2-7
CDR3aa: CASSYAEEYEQYF; CDR3nt: TGTGCCAGCAGTTACGCGGAAGAATACGAGCAGTACTTC; v_gene: TRBV6-2/TRBV6-3; abundance: few; d_gene: -; j_gene: TRBJ2-7
CDR3aa: CASSYRDRSLGEQFF; CDR3nt: TGTGCCAGCAGTTATAGGGACAGGAGTCTCGGTGAGCAGTTCTTC; v_gene: TRBV6-6; abundance: -; d_gene: TRBD1; j_gene: TRBJ2-1
CDR3aa: CASSEDRGIYNEQFF; CDR3nt: TGTGCCAGCAGTGAGGACAGGGGGATATACAATGAGCAGTTCTTC; v_gene: TRBV6-1; abundance: -; d_gene: TRBD1; j_gene: TRBJ2-1
CDR3aa: CASAGGTQYF; CDR3nt: TGTGCCAGCGCCGGCGGTACGCAGTATTTT; v_gene: TRBV12-3/TRBV12-4; abundance: -; d_gene: -; j_gene: TRBJ2-3
CDR3aa: CASSVQINSPLHF; CDR3nt: TGTGCCAGCAGTGTACAGATTAATTCACCCCTCCACTTT; v_gene: TRBV2; abundance: -; d_gene: -; j_gene: TRBJ1-6
CDR3aa: CASGLDRHRGDNEQYF; CDR3nt: TGTGCTAGTGGTTTGGATCGGCACAGGGGGGACAATGAGCAGTACTTC; v_gene: TRBV12-5; abundance: -; d_gene: TRBD1; j_gene: TRBJ2-5
CDR3aa: CAWSRGTLPYEQYF; CDR3nt: TGTGCCTGGAGTCGCGGGACTCTTCCCTACGAGCAGTACTTC; v_gene: TRBV30; abundance: few; d_gene: -; j_gene: TRBJ2-7
CDR3aa: CASSDDRRGGNTEAFF; CDR3nt: TGTGCCAGCAGCGACGATCGCAGGGGAGGGAACACTGAAGCTTTCTTT; v_gene: TRBV7-9; abundance: -; d_gene: -; j_gene: TRBJ1-1
CDR3aa: CASSESPLEGGGYNEQFF; CDR3nt: TGCGCCAGCAGTGAGTCGCCCCTTGAGGGCGGGGGGTACAATGAGCAGTTCTTC; v_gene: TRBV10-2; abundance: -; d_gene: TRBD2; j_gene: TRBJ2-1
CDR3aa: CASRDLSSYNEQFF; CDR3nt: TGTGCCAGCAGGGACCTTAGCTCCTACAATGAGCAGTTCTTC; v_gene: TRBV2; abundance: -; d_gene: -; j_gene: TRBJ2-1
CDR3aa: CSATGQGGTYEQYF; CDR3nt: TGCAGTGCTACAGGACAGGGGGGGACCTACGAGCAGTACTTC; v_gene: TRBV20-1; abundance: few; d_gene: TRBD1; j_gene: TRBJ2-7
CDR3aa: CASRGSGWIPEAFF; CDR3nt: TGTGCCAGCAGGGGGTCAGGGTGGATCCCTGAAGCTTTCTTT; v_gene: TRBV28; abundance: -; d_gene: -; j_gene: TRBJ1-1
CDR3aa: CASSAPFRAANEQFF; CDR3nt: TGTGCCAGCAGCGCCCCGTTTAGGGCCGCGAATGAGCAGTTCTTC; v_gene: TRBV9; abundance: -; d_gene: -; j_gene: TRBJ2-1
CDR3aa: CASSEPPRGKLFF; CDR3nt: TGTGCCAGCAGTGAACCCCCGAGGGGAAAACTGTTTTTT; v_gene: TRBV2; abundance: few; d_gene: -; j_gene: TRBJ1-4
CDR3aa: CASSVRDRDGYTF; CDR3nt: TGTGCCAGCAGCGTCCGGGACAGAGATGGCTACACCTTC; v_gene: TRBV7-2; abundance: -; d_gene: TRBD1; j_gene: TRBJ1-2
CDR3aa: CASYGQGFTDTQYF; CDR3nt: TGTGCCAGCTATGGGCAGGGGTTCACAGATACGCAGTATTTT; v_gene: TRBV2; abundance: few; d_gene: -; j_gene: TRBJ2-3
CDR3aa: CASSTRQGSYGQYF; CDR3nt: TGTGCCAGCAGTACCCGACAGGGGAGTTACGGGCAGTACTTC; v_gene: TRBV27; abundance: -; d_gene: TRBD1; j_gene: TRBJ2-4
CDR3aa: CSASPGRGTSTDTQYF; CDR3nt: TGCAGTGCTTCCCCGGGGCGGGGCACTAGCACAGATACGCAGTATTTT; v_gene: TRBV20-1; abundance: -; d_gene: -; j_gene: TRBJ2-3
CDR3aa: CASSDLPIGTSRVEQYF; CDR3nt: TGTGCCAGCAGTGACTTGCCTATTGGGACTAGCAGAGTCGAGCAGTACTTC; v_gene: TRBV2; abundance: -; d_gene: TRBD2; j_gene: TRBJ2-7
CDR3aa: CASSWTLGTEAFF; CDR3nt: TGTGCCAGCAGTTGGACGCTTGGGACTGAAGCTTTCTTT; v_gene: TRBV12-3/TRBV12-4; abundance: -; d_gene: -; j_gene: TRBJ1-1
CDR3aa: CAGSTSGGDGLRYF; CDR3nt: TGTGCCGGCAGTACTAGCGGGGGGGACGGCCTTAGGTACTTC; v_gene: TRBV6-5; abundance: -; d_gene: TRBD2; j_gene: TRBJ2-7
CDR3aa: CASSQDSVSTTQYF; CDR3nt: TGCGCCAGCAGCCAAGATTCAGTATCCACAACGCAGTATTTT; v_gene: TRBV4-3; abundance: -; d_gene: -; j_gene: TRBJ2-3